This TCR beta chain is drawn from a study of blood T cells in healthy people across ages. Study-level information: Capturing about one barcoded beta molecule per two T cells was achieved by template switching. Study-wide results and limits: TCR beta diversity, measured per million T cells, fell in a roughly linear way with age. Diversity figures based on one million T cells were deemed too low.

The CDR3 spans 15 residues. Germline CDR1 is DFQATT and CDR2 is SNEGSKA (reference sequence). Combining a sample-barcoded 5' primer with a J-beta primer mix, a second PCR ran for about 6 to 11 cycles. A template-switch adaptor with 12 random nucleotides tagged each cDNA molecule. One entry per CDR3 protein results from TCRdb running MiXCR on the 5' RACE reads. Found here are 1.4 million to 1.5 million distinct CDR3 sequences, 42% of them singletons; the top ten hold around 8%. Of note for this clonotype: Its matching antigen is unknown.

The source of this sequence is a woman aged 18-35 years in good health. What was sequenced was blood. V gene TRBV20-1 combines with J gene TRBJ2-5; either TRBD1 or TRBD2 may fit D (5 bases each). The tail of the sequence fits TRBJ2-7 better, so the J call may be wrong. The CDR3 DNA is TGCAGTGCTAGAGATCGGGGCAGTTCGAACTACGAGCAGTACTTC. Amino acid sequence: CSARDRGSSNYEQYF.